This T cell receptor (beta chain) was captured by sequencing in a study of blood T cell repertoires in COVID-19. Study-wide background: Acute and convalescent COVID-19 specimens originated in the United States, Italy and Spain. PBMCs, B-cell-depleted T cells, or T cells provided the cDNA or gDNA that made up the material.

This clone was detected only once. How the authors handled the data: For nucleated cells, counts were estimated from reference gene primer amplification. Produced via immunoSEQ multiplex PCR; TCRdb's table is partial and in-frame only. The V and J calls and the clone size are those of that table, but D and trimming were determined from the DNA. The sample has over 150,000 clones, 65% to 85% seen once; the top ten hold 3.7%. This CDR3 contains 17 residues. V trimming: 0 bases; J trimming: 10 bases; junction bases outside the gene matches: 12. The germline V gene encodes CDR1 LGHNA and CDR2 YSLEER. This TCR derives from a woman older than 75 with acute or convalescent COVID-19. This sequence joins TRBV4-3 and TRBJ1-4, with 9 bases identical to TRBD1. Material: peripheral blood. DNA of the CDR3: TGCGCCAGCAGCCAAGATGCCACCGGGACAGGGTCGAGAAAACTGTTTTTT. It is translated as CASSQDATGTGSRKLFF.